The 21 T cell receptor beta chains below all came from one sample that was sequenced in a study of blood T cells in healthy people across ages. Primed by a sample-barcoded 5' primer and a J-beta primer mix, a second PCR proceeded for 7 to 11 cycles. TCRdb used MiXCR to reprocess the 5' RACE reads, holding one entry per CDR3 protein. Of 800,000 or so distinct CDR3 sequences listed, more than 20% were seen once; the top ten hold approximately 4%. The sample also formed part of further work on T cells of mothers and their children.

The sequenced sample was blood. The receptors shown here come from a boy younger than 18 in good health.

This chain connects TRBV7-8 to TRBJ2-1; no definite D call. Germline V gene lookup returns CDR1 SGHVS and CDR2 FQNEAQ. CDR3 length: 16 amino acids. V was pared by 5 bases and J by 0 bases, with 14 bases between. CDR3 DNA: TGTGCCAGCAGCCCCCGACTGGAAAGCTCCTACAATGAGCAGTTCTTC. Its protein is CASSPRLESSYNEQFF.

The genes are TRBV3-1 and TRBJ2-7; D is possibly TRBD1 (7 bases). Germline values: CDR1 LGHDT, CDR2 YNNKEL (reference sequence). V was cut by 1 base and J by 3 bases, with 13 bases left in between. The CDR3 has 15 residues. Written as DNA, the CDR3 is TGTGCCAGCAGCCAAGGTCCAGGGGGGAACTACGAGCAGTACTTC. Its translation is CASSQGPGGNYEQYF.

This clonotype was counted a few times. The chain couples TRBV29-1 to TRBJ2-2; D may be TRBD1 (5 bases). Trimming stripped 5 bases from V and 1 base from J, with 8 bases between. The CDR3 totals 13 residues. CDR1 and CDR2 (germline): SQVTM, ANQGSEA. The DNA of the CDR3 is TGCAGCGTTATAGGGGTGAACACCGGGGAGCTGTTTTTT. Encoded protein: CSVIGVNTGELFF.

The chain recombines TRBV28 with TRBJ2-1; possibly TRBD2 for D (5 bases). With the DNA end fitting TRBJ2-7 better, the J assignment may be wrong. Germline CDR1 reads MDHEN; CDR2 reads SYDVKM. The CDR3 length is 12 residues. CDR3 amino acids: CASSLRPGEQYF. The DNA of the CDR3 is TGTGCCAGCAGTTTGAGGCCGGGGGAGCAGTACTTC.

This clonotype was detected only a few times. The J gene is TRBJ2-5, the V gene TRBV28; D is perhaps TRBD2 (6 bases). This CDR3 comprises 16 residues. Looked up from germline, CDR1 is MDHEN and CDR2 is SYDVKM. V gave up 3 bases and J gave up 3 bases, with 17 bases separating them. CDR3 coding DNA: TGTGCCAGCAGTTTCTATAGCCGGGGGAAGGAAGAGACCCAGTACTTC. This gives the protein CASSFYSRGKEETQYF.

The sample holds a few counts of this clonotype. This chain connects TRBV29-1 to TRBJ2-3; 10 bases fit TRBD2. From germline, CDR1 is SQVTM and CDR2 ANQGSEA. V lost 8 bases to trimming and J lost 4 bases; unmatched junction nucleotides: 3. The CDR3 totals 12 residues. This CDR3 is CSTAGGPDTQYF. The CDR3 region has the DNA TGCAGCACAGCGGGAGGGCCAGATACGCAGTATTTT.

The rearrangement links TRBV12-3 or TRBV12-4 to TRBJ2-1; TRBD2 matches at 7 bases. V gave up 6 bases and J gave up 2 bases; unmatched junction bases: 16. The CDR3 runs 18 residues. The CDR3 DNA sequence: TGTGCCAGCAGAGAGGGGTTTCGGCGGGAGAGAACCTACAATGAGCAGTTCTTC. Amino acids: CASREGFRRERTYNEQFF.

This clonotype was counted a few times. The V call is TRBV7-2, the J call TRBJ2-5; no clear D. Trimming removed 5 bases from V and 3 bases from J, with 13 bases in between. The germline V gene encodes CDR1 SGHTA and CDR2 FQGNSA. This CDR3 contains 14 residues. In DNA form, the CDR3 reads TGTGCCAGCAGCCCGGAGTTTGGGAAAGAGACCCAGTACTTC. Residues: CASSPEFGKETQYF.

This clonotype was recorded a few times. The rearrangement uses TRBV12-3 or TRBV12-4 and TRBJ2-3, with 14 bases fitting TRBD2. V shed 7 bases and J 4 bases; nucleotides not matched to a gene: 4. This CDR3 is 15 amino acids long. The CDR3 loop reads CASTQGLAGADTQYF. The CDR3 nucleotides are TGTGCCAGCACTCAGGGACTAGCGGGAGCAGATACGCAGTATTTT.

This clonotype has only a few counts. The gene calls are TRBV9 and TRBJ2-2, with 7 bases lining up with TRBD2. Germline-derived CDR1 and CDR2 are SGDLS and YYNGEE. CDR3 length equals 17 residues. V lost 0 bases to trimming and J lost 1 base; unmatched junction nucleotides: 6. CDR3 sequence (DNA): TGTGCCAGCAGCGTAGAGGGTCTAGCGGTGAACACCGGGGAGCTGTTTTTT. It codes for CASSVEGLAVNTGELFF.

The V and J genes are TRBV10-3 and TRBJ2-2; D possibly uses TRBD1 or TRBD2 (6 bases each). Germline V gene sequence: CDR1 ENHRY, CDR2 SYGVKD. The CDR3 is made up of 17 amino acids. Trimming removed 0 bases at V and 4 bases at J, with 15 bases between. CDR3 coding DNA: TGTGCCATCAGTGAGTCGGGGACACCCGGGGGCACCGGGGAGCTGTTTTTT. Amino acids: CAISESGTPGGTGELFF.

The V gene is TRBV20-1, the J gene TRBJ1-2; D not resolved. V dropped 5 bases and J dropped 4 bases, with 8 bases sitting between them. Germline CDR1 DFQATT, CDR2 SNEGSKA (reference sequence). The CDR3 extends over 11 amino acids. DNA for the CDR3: TGCAGTGCTCCTCTTATCTATGGCTACACCTTC. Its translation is CSAPLIYGYTF.

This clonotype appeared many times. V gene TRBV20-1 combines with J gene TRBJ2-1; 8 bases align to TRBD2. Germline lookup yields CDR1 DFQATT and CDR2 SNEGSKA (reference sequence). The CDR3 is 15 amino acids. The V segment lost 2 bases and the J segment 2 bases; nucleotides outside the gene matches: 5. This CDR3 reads CSARQRESAYNEQFF. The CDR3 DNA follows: TGCAGTGCTAGACAGCGGGAGTCGGCCTACAATGAGCAGTTCTTC.

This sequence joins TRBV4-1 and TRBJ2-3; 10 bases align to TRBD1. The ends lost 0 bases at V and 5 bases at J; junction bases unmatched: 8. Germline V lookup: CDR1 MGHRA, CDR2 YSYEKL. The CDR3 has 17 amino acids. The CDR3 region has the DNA TGCGCCAGCAGCCAAGATCAGGGGACAGGGGTGGGAGATACGCAGTATTTT. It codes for CASSQDQGTGVGDTQYF.

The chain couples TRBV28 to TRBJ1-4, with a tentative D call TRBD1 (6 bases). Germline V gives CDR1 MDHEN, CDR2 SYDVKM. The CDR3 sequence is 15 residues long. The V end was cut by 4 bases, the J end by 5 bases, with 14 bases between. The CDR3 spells CASSSPGDANEKLFF. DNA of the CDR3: TGTGCCAGCAGTTCTCCAGGGGACGCCAATGAAAAACTGTTTTTT.

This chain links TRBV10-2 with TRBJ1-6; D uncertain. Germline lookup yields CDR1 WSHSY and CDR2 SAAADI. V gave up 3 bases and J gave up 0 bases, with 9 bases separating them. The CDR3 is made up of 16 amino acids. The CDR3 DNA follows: TGCGCCAGCAGTGAACTTCTGAGCTCCTATAATTCACCCCTCCACTTT. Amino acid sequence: CASSELLSSYNSPLHF.

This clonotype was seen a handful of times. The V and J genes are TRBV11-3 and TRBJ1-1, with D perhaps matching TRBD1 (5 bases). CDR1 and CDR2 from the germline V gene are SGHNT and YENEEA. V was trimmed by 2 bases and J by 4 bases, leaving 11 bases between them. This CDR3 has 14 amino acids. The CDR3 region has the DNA TGTGCCAGCAGCTTAACAGGTACGAGCACTGAAGCTTTCTTT. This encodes CASSLTGTSTEAFF.

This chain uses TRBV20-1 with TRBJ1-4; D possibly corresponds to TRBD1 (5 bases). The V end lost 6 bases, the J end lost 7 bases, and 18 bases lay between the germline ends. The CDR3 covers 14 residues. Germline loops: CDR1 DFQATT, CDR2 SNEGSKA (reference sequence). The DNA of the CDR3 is TGCAGTGCCTATCCTCAGGGATGGGGTGAAAAACTGTTTTTT. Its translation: CSAYPQGWGEKLFF.

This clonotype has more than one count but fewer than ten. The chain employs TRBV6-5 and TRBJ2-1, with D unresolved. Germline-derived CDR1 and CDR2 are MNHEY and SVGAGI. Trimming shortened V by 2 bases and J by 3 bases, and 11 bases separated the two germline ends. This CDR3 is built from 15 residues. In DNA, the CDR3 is TGTGCCAGCAGTTACGACGACATATACTACAATGAGCAGTTCTTC. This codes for CASSYDDIYYNEQFF.

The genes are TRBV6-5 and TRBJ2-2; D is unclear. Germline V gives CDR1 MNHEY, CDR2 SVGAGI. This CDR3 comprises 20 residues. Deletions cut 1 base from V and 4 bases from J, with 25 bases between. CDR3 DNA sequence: TGTGCCAGCAGTTACTACTCGTTAACGTTAGGGCGCATTCGCACCGGGGAGCTGTTTTTT. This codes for CASSYYSLTLGRIRTGELFF.

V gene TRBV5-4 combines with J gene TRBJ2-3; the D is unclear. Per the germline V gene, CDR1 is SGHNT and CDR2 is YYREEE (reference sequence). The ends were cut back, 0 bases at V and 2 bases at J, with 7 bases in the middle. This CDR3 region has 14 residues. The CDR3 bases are TGTGCCAGCAGCTTGGGCCGAACCACAGATACGCAGTATTTT. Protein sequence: CASSLGRTTDTQYF. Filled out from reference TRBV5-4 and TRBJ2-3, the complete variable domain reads ETGVTQSPTHLIKTRGQQVTLRCSSQSGHNTVSWYQQALGQGPQFIFQYYREEENGRGNFPPRFSGLQFPNYSSELNVNALELDDSALYLCASSLGRTTDTQYFGPGTRLTVL.